Listed below are T cell receptor beta chains from one sample, sequenced in a study of blood T cell repertoires in COVID-19. TCRdb's table, derived via immunoSEQ multiplex PCR, lists solely in-frame clones and lacks some. The repertoire holds roughly 120,000 clones, approximately 80% seen once, with less than 8% in the top ten. Sequencing input: peripheral blood. The source is a woman in her fifties or sixties with acute or convalescent COVID-19. CDR3s include the opening cysteine and the closing phenylalanine or tryptophan.

J,V,CDR3
TRBJ2-3,TRBV5-1,CASSPGGRADTQYF
TRBJ2-3,TRBV6-1,CASRPPTGLDTQYF
TRBJ2-2,TRBV5-1,CASSRGGLPNTGELFF
TRBJ2-7,TRBV7-3,CASSLFGGSSYEQYF
TRBJ1-5,TRBV19,CASSLGLVQPQHF
TRBJ2-7,TRBV5-8,CASSPGQPLETVVNF
TRBJ1-2,TRBV7-2,CASSLRQGRDGYTF
TRBJ1-3,TRBV10-3,CAISGDRDPNTIYF
TRBJ2-1,TRBV10-3,CAIRYSDIYNEQFF
TRBJ1-2,TRBV29-1,CSVPYSPFPSGYTF
TRBJ2-5,TRBV12-3/TRBV12-4,CASRDTGEETQYF
TRBJ1-1,TRBV2,CASRTRGSNTEAFF
TRBJ1-1,TRBV5-1,CASSTTGKGNTEAFF
TRBJ2-7,TRBV6-6,CASGAGGTYEQYF
TRBJ1-1,TRBV29-1,CSVERVNTEAFF
TRBJ2-1,TRBV9,CASSRAAGVYNEQFF
TRBJ2-1,TRBV19,CASSTLGRGGVLNEQFF
TRBJ1-2,TRBV6-6,CASTRPGQGNGYTF
TRBJ1-2,TRBV5-6,CASSSRGPYTF
TRBJ1-1,TRBV11-2,CASSLGQGSEAFF
TRBJ1-6,TRBV11-2,CASSLRDRGSSMNSPLHF
TRBJ2-6,TRBV27,CASRDTSSGANVLTF
TRBJ1-2,TRBV25-1,CASSDGTGIYGYTF
TRBJ1-5,TRBV7-8,CASSAVPNQPQHF
TRBJ2-4,TRBV2,CASSVLMRIQYF
TRBJ1-1,TRBV18,CASSPKIPTGTGAFF
TRBJ1-5,TRBV12-3/TRBV12-4,CASRDRGSQPQHF
TRBJ2-7,TRBV5-1,CASSGTSRSYEQYF
TRBJ2-3,TRBV6-5,CASRISGTDTQYF
TRBJ2-2,TRBV15,CATSRGWGGTGELFF
TRBJ2-7,TRBV7-8,CASSPTTGREQYF
TRBJ1-1,TRBV7-2,CASSLARQGRAFF
TRBJ1-2,TRBV24-1,CATSPGAGVNSNGYTF
TRBJ1-1,TRBV18,CASSPLAEAFF
TRBJ2-1,TRBV9,CASSIPGGDRGGGSSYNEQFF
TRBJ1-4,TRBV13,CASSSPGSNEKLFF
TRBJ2-3,TRBV3-1/TRBV3-2,CASSQDKLPQYF
TRBJ1-3,TRBV9,CASSVGGTISGNTIYF
TRBJ1-6,TRBV5-8,CASSSGGGYNSPLHF
TRBJ2-3,TRBV7-2,CASSLDGGGAWDTQYF
TRBJ1-5,TRBV19,CASSIWGGGNQPQHF
TRBJ2-1,TRBV5-1,CASSGSGSYNEQFF
TRBJ1-2,TRBV5-5,CASSLEGDYGYTF
TRBJ1-1,TRBV12-3/TRBV12-4,CASSFGRGTEAFF
TRBJ1-2,TRBV5-1,CASSLGSGFPNYGYTF